The TCR beta chain under discussion was sequenced for a study of blood T cell repertoires in COVID-19. For the study at large: Samples representing acute and convalescent COVID-19 were sourced from the United States, Italy and Spain.

Participants spanned ages about 18 to 89 years and resided in about two dozen US areas. Cohort placement rested on clinical history that participants reported themselves. The authors' processing: From reference gene primer amplification, estimates of nucleated cell counts were derived. TCRdb's table, derived via immunoSEQ multiplex PCR, lists solely in-frame clones and lacks some. Clone size and the V and J calls come from that table; the DNA yielded D and trimming. This sample carries roughly 220,000 clones, around 88% of them seen once, and the ten largest clones take roughly 15%. J gave up 4 bases and V 8 bases, and 5 bases lay outside the gene matches. CDR1 is MDHEN and CDR2 is SYDVKM in the germline V gene. The CDR3 consists of 14 residues.

The receptor comes from a woman aged 45-59 years with acute COVID-19. The sample taken for sequencing was PBMCs or T cells enriched from blood (not recorded which). The chain links TRBV28 to TRBJ2-1; 10 bases fit TRBD2. The CDR3 protein is CASFRTSGYNEQFF. The DNA for the CDR3 is TGTGCCAGCTTTCGGACTAGCGGATACAATGAGCAGTTCTTC.